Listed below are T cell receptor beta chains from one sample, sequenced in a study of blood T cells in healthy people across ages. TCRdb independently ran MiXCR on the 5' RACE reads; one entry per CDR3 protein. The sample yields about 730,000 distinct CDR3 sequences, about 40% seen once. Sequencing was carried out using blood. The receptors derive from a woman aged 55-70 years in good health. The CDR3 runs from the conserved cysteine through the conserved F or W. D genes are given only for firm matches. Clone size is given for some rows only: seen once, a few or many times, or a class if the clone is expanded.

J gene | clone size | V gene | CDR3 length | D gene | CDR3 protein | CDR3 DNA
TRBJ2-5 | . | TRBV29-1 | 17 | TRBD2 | CSVDGLASGDSYNEQYF | TGCAGCGTTGATGGCCTCGCTAGCGGGGACTCCTACAATGAGCAGTACTTC
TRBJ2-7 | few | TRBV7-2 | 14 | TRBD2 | CASSRGLAGAEQYF | TGTGCCAGCAGCCGAGGACTAGCGGGAGCCGAGCAGTACTTC
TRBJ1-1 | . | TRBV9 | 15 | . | CASSAAGGVGTEAFF | TGTGCCAGCAGCGCCGCCGGGGGGGTAGGCACTGAAGCTTTCTTT
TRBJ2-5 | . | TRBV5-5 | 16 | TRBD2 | CAGSTGTSPAVETQYF | TGTGCCGGCAGCACTGGGACTAGTCCGGCGGTTGAGACCCAGTACTTC
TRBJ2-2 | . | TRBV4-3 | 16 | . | CASSQGFQLDTGELFF | TGCGCCAGCAGCCAAGGGTTCCAGTTAGACACCGGGGAGCTGTTTTTT
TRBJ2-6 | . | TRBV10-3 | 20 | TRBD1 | CAISSLPPGTGGSGAHVLTF | TGTGCCATCAGCTCCCTCCCCCCCGGGACAGGGGGCTCTGGGGCCCACGTCCTGACTTTC
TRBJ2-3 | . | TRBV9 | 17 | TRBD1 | CASSVATGQPVGDTQYF | TGTGCCAGCAGCGTAGCTACGGGACAGCCCGTGGGGGATACGCAGTATTTT
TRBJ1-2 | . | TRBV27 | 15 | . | CASSFSNRRVYGYTF | TGTGCCAGCAGTTTTAGCAACCGTCGAGTCTATGGCTACACCTTC
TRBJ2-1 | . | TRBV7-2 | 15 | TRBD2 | CASSLTSGRYAEQFF | TGTGCTAGCAGCTTGACTAGCGGGAGATATGCTGAGCAGTTCTTC
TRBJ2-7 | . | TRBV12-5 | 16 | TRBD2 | CASGLGGTSGVDEQYF | TGTGCTAGTGGTTTGGGCGGGACTAGCGGGGTCGATGAGCAGTACTTC
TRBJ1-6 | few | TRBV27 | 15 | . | CASSFESSYNSPLHF | TGTGCCAGCAGTTTCGAGAGCTCCTATAATTCACCCCTCCACTTT
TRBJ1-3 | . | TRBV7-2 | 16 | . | CASSLAGAGLGNTIYF | TGTGCCAGCAGCTTAGCAGGGGCAGGGCTAGGAAACACCATATATTTT
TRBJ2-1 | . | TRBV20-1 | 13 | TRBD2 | CSARGGRSETQFF | TGCAGTGCTAGGGGGGGGAGGTCAGAGACCCAGTTCTTC
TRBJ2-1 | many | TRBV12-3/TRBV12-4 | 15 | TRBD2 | CASSSVAGGEKIQFF | TGTGCCAGCAGTTCGGTAGCGGGAGGGGAAAAAATACAGTTCTTC
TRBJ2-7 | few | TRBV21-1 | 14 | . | CASSKQGQNYEQYF | TGTGCCAGCAGCAAACAAGGACAGAACTACGAGCAGTACTTC
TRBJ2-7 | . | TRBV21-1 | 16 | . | CASSKGTPGREGEQYF | TGTGCCAGCAGCAAAGGGACACCAGGTCGTGAGGGCGAGCAGTACTTC
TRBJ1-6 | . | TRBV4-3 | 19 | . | CASSQGLLGPGGGNSPLHF | TGCGCCAGCAGCCAAGGTCTCTTAGGTCCGGGAGGAGGGAATTCACCCCTCCACTTT
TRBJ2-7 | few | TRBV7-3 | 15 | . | CASSPQAESSYEQYF | TGTGCCAGCAGCCCCCAGGCGGAGAGCTCCTACGAGCAGTACTTC
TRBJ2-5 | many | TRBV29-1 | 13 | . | CSSPGPLQETQYF | TGCAGCTCCCCCGGGCCGCTCCAAGAGACCCAGTACTTC
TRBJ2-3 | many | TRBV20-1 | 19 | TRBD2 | CSARGLTSGGPATTDTQYF | TGCAGTGCTAGAGGTTTGACTAGCGGGGGCCCTGCCACCACAGATACGCAGTATTTT
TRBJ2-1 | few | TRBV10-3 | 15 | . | CAISGWTEVYNEQFF | TGTGCCATCAGTGGTTGGACAGAAGTATACAATGAGCAGTTCTTC
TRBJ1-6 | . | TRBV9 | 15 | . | CASSVDQGHNSPLHF | TGTGCCAGCAGCGTAGATCAGGGCCATAATTCACCCCTCCACTTT
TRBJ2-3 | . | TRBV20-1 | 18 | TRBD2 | CSARGLGTSGRGGDTQYF | TGCAGTGCTAGGGGATTGGGGACTAGCGGGAGGGGAGGAGATACGCAGTATTTT
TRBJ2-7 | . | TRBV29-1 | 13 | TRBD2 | CSVASGGGYEQYF | TGCAGCGTCGCTAGCGGGGGTGGGTACGAGCAGTACTTC
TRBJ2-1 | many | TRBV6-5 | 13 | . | CASRSLGYNEQFF | TGTGCCAGCAGGTCCCTAGGATACAATGAGCAGTTCTTC
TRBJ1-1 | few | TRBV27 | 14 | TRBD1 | CASSRTGVGTEAFF | TGTGCCAGCAGTAGGACAGGGGTTGGTACTGAAGCTTTCTTT
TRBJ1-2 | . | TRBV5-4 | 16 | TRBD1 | CASREEQGARNYGYTF | TGTGCCAGCAGAGAAGAGCAGGGGGCGCGGAACTATGGCTACACCTTC
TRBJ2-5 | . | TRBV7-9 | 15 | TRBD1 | CASSLAQTGMETQYF | TGTGCCAGCAGCTTAGCCCAGACAGGGATGGAGACCCAGTACTTC
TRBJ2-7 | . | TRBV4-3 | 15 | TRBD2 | CASSQGGRSYNEQYF | TGCGCCAGCAGCCAGGGCGGGAGGTCCTACAATGAGCAGTACTTC
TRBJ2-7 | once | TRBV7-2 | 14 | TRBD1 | CASSLAGTGVEQYF | TGTGCCAGCAGCTTAGCGGGGACAGGGGTCGAGCAGTACTTC
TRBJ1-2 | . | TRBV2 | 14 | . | CASSEAYGFRGYTF | TGTGCCAGCAGTGAAGCGTACGGATTCCGTGGCTACACCTTC
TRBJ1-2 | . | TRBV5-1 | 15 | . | CASSLGDYPNYGYTF | TGCGCCAGCAGCTTGGGGGATTATCCTAACTATGGCTACACCTTC
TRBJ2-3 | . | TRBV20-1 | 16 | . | CSAPLLGQVVRDTQYF | TGCAGTGCTCCCTTGTTGGGCCAGGTCGTTAGAGATACGCAGTATTTT
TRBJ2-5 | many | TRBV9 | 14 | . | CASSVGSGQETQYF | TGTGCCAGCAGCGTAGGGTCAGGGCAAGAGACCCAGTACTTC
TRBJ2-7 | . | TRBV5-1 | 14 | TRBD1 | CASSLAATGAEQYF | TGCGCCAGCAGCTTGGCCGCGACAGGGGCCGAGCAGTACTTC
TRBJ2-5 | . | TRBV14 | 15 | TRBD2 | CASSQRLAGQETQYF | TGTGCCAGCAGTCAAAGACTAGCGGGCCAAGAGACCCAGTACTTC
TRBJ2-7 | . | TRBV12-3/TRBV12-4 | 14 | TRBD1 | CASSPQGSVYEQYF | TGTGCCAGCAGTCCACAGGGGAGCGTCTACGAGCAGTACTTC
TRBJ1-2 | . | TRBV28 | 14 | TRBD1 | CASYSTGMGYGHTF | TGTGCCAGCTACTCGACAGGGATGGGCTATGGCCACACCTTC
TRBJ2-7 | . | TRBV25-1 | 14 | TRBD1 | CASSAPGTAYEQYF | TGTGCCAGCAGTGCGCCCGGGACAGCCTACGAGCAGTACTTC
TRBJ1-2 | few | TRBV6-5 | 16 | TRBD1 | CATRTGFWDSVYGYTF | TGTGCCACCCGCACTGGTTTTTGGGACAGCGTCTATGGCTACACCTTC
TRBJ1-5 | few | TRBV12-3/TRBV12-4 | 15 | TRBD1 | CASSLGTGVNQPQHF | TGTGCCAGCAGTTTAGGGACAGGGGTCAATCAGCCCCAGCATTTT
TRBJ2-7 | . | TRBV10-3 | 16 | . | CAISEPDQTSSYEQYF | TGTGCCATCAGTGAGCCCGATCAGACGAGCTCCTACGAGCAGTACTTC
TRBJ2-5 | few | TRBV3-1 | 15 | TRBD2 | CASSQAASGGETQYF | TGTGCCAGCAGCCAAGCTGCTAGCGGCGGAGAGACCCAGTACTTC
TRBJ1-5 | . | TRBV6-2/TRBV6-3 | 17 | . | CASSYLPADSKNQPQHF | TGTGCCAGCAGTTACCTACCCGCCGACAGCAAAAATCAGCCCCAGCATTTT
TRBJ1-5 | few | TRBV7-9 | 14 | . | CASSFPDTNQPQHF | TGTGCCAGCAGCTTCCCGGACACAAATCAGCCCCAGCATTTT
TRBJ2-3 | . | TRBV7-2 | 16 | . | CASSPKVREIFDTQYF | TGTGCCAGCAGCCCGAAAGTCCGGGAGATTTTTGATACGCAGTATTTT
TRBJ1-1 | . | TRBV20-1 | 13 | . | CSARWGMNTEAFF | TGCAGTGCTAGATGGGGGATGAACACTGAAGCTTTCTTT
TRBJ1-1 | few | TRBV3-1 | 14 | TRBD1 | CASSQRTGISEAFF | TGTGCCAGCAGCCAACGGACAGGGATCTCTGAAGCTTTCTTT